This T cell receptor (beta chain) was identified in a study of PD-L1 blockade in urothelial cancer. Synthetic TCR analog templates were spiked into each PCR. Sequencing was performed with immunoSEQ multiplex PCR; in TCRdb, only in-frame clones are kept and a portion is missing. The sample holds some 48,000 clones, roughly 86% seen once. The CDR3 totals 14 residues. Trimming pared 2 bases from V and 7 bases from J, leaving 9 bases between. Germline V gives CDR1 SEHNR, CDR2 FQNEAQ (reference sequence). This sample's time point: peripheral blood 6 weeks after treatment start. Sequencing was performed on PBMCs, taken around atezolizumab (anti-PD-L1) treatment. The V and J genes are TRBV7-9 and TRBJ1-6; unclear D gene. This TCR came from a man in his 60s with urothelial cancer. The CDR3 bases are TGTGCCAGCAGCTTATTGGGCGGGAATTCACCCCTCCACTTT. The encoded protein is CASSLLGGNSPLHF.